This TCR beta chain was obtained from a study of blood T cell repertoires in COVID-19. Whole-study context: Some COVID-19 samples were acute and others convalescent; all came from the United States, Italy and Spain. The analysed material was cDNA or gDNA that came from T cells, B-cell-depleted T cells, or PBMCs.

As handled by the study authors: The authors estimated nucleated cell counts from reference gene primer amplification. Using immunoSEQ multiplex PCR, the repertoire was profiled, and TCRdb retains in-frame clones only, with some absent. That table is the source of V, J and clone size, and D and trimming were worked out from the DNA. The data contain 35,000 or so clones, less than 95% of them singletons. V was cut by 3 bases and J by 1 base, with 5 bases left in between. There are 13 residues in the CDR3. The germline CDR1 and CDR2 sequences are SGHRS and YFSETQ. The chain uses TRBV5-1 and TRBJ1-5, with D unclear. Sequencing input: peripheral blood. The TCR originated in a human donor in a cohort sampled during active COVID-19. This chain's CDR3 is CASSSGSNQPQHF. CDR3 DNA: TGCGCCAGCAGCTCCGGGAGCAATCAGCCCCAGCATTTT.